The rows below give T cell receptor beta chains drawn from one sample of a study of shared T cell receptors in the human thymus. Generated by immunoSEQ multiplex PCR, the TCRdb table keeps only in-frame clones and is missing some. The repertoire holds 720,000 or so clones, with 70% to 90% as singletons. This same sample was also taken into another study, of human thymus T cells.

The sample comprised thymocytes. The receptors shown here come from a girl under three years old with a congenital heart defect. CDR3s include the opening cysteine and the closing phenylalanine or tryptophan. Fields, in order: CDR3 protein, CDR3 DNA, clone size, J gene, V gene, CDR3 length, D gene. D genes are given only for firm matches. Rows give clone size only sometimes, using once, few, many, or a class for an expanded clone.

CASSQERGTSVDTGELFF TGCGCCAGCAGCCAGGAAAGGGGGACTAGCGTCGACACCGGGGAGCTGTTTTTT - TRBJ2-2 TRBV4-3 18 TRBD2
CASGLADLRLAGDSYEQYF TGTGCTAGTGGTTTGGCGGACCTGAGGCTAGCGGGGGACTCCTACGAGCAGTACTTC - TRBJ2-7 TRBV12-5 19 TRBD2
CASSQGGLHPEEGGEKLFF TGCGCCAGCAGCCAAGGAGGGTTACATCCGGAAGAAGGGGGTGAAAAACTGTTTTTT - TRBJ1-4 TRBV4-1 19 -
CAITRIPGTGGYTF TGTGCCATCACTAGAATTCCAGGGACTGGTGGCTACACCTTC - TRBJ1-2 TRBV10-3 14 -
CASSQGVGGANYGYTF TGCGCCAGCAGCCAAGGGGTAGGGGGTGCGAACTATGGCTACACCTTC - TRBJ1-2 TRBV4-3 16 -
CASSQDRGQVNYGYTF TGCGCCAGCAGCCAAGATAGGGGACAGGTGAACTATGGCTACACCTTC - TRBJ1-2 TRBV4-1 16 TRBD1
CASSPDRDGGETQYF TGCGCCAGCAGCCCCGACAGGGATGGAGGAGAGACCCAGTACTTC - TRBJ2-5 TRBV5-1 15 TRBD1
CASSEAEGEGEKLFF TGTGCCAGCAGTGAAGCGGAGGGTGAAGGTGAAAAACTGTTTTTT - TRBJ1-4 TRBV2 15 -
CASSSRIGGDGETQYF TGTGCCAGCAGCTCCCGAATAGGAGGGGACGGGGAGACCCAGTACTTC - TRBJ2-5 TRBV7-2 16 -
CASSFYGQGEGYTEAFF TGTGCCAGCAGTTTCTACGGACAGGGGGAGGGGTACACTGAAGCTTTCTTT - TRBJ1-1 TRBV27 17 TRBD1
CASSHLTSGGLGTDTQYF TGTGCCAGCAGCCACCTGACTAGCGGGGGGTTAGGCACAGATACGCAGTATTTT few TRBJ2-3 TRBV5-4 18 TRBD2
CASSPGPLNTEAFF TGTGCCAGTAGTCCAGGGCCATTGAACACTGAAGCTTTCTTT - TRBJ1-1 TRBV19 14 -
CASSSWDRYSTDTQYF TGTGCCAGCAGCTCCTGGGACAGGTATTCCACAGATACGCAGTATTTT - TRBJ2-3 TRBV5-4 16 TRBD1
CASSSQGQVNTEAFF TGTGCCAGCAGCTCACAGGGACAGGTGAACACTGAAGCTTTCTTT - TRBJ1-1 TRBV7-2 15 TRBD1
CASRRLGVGGSNQPQHF TGTGCCAGCCGACGATTGGGGGTGGGAGGGAGCAATCAGCCCCAGCATTTT - TRBJ1-5 TRBV6-4 17 -
CASSQTGQGAKNIQYF TGCGCCAGCAGCCAAACTGGACAGGGCGCCAAAAACATTCAGTACTTC - TRBJ2-4 TRBV4-1 16 TRBD1
CASSQDGFVGGGQGLYEQYF TGCGCCAGCAGCCAAGATGGGTTTGTGGGGGGGGGACAGGGACTGTACGAGCAGTACTTC once TRBJ2-7 TRBV4-3 20 TRBD1
CASSSGGNQPQHF TGTGCCAGCAGCTCAGGGGGCAATCAGCCCCAGCATTTT - TRBJ1-5 TRBV5-4 13 -
CASSSRDRGPRQPQHF TGTGCCAGCAGCTCCCGGGACAGGGGGCCGCGGCAGCCCCAGCATTTT - TRBJ1-5 TRBV5-6 16 TRBD1
CASSMGLTTDTQYF TGTGCCAGCAGTATGGGACTCACCACAGATACGCAGTATTTT - TRBJ2-3 TRBV7-2 14 -
CASSLEEWGLIRRNQPQHF TGTGCCAGCAGCTTAGAGGAGTGGGGGCTAATTAGGCGCAATCAGCCCCAGCATTTT - TRBJ1-5 TRBV7-2 19 -
CASSEALEQMSSYEQYF TGTGCCAGCAGTGAAGCGTTGGAACAGATGAGCTCCTACGAGCAGTACTTC - TRBJ2-7 TRBV6-1 17 -
CASSLVLGAHVHGYTF TGCGCCAGCAGCTTGGTCTTGGGGGCGCACGTTCATGGCTACACCTTC - TRBJ1-2 TRBV5-1 16 -
CATRQGSHYGYTF TGTGCCACCAGACAGGGGTCCCACTATGGCTACACCTTC - TRBJ1-2 TRBV15 13 TRBD1
CASSFGQSRVVNTEAFF TGTGCCAGCAGCTTCGGACAGTCGAGGGTGGTGAACACTGAAGCTTTCTTT - TRBJ1-1 TRBV7-2 17 -
CASSFRSGGPNEQFF TGTGCCAGCAGCTTCAGAAGCGGCGGCCCCAATGAGCAGTTCTTC - TRBJ2-1 TRBV5-4 15 -
CASSRHKYEQYF TGTGCCAGCAGCCGACACAAATACGAGCAGTACTTC - TRBJ2-7 TRBV5-8 12 -